This TCR beta chain was sequenced in a study of regulatory T cells in long-lasting Graves disease. General study results and limits: The number of shared public clonotypes was higher in persistent patients (more than 2,500) than new patients (around 960). Among samples with persistent disease, TRBV28, TRBJ1-2 and TRBJ2-5 were favored. Sample size, which was small, may have reduced accuracy.

The sample's time point: persistent/refractory GD, antithyroid drugs over 5 years with positive TRAb. Construction of the TCR library relied on RNA isolated from PBMCs. American Thyroid Association guidelines defined Graves' disease diagnosis. The table lists this clonotype with many counts. Its matching antigen is unknown. Construction of the TCR beta libraries employed iRepertoire HTBI primers in conjunction with Arm-PCR of CDR3 regions. From the multiplex PCR reads, TCRdb called clonotypes with MiXCR, one entry per CDR3 protein. Of about 470,000 distinct CDR3 sequences listed, 20% are singletons. Trimming took 6 bases from V and 11 from J, leaving 13 bases between them. The CDR3 length is 11 residues.

The clonotype was recovered from a female donor with Graves disease. Sample: peripheral blood mononuclear cells (PBMCs), taken when the disease was refractory, from a patient treated with antithyroid drugs. The genes are TRBV12-3 or TRBV12-4 and TRBJ1-1, with D hard to call. The CDR3 DNA follows: TGTGCCAGCAGCATCGGACCAAGGGCTTTCTTT. It yields the protein CASSIGPRAFF.